Below, 27 T cell receptor beta chains from the same sample are listed, as sequenced in a study of blood T cell repertoires in COVID-19. TCRdb's copy holds only in-frame clones and misses some; the assay was immunoSEQ multiplex PCR. This sample has 400,000 or so clones, with approximately 90% found just once. Sequencing was performed on peripheral blood. These receptors all stem from a woman aged 40 to 50 with COVID-19, enrolled during active disease.

This clone occurred once. V gene TRBV7-6 combines with J gene TRBJ2-2; weak D call: TRBD1 (5 bases). From germline, CDR1 is SGHVS and CDR2 FNYEAQ. The CDR3 has 20 residues. With 5 bases removed from V and 5 bases from J, the gap between germline ends came to 30 bases. CDR3 sequence reads: CASSPTAPQGSRRSTGELFF. The CDR3 DNA is TGTGCCAGCAGCCCCACGGCGCCTCAGGGATCCCGCCGTTCAACCGGGGAGCTGTTTTTT.

The V call is TRBV19, the J call TRBJ1-4; no firm D call. V lost 8 bases, J lost 7 bases, and 17 bases lay in between. This CDR3 region has 14 residues. Germline assignment: CDR1 LNHDA and CDR2 SQIVND (reference sequence). The CDR3 reads CASRPAVFVEKLFF. CDR3 nucleotide sequence: TGTGCCAGTCGACCGGCGGTGTTCGTTGAAAAACTGTTTTTT.

The gene calls are TRBV29-1 and TRBJ1-4; 10 bases line up with TRBD1. CDR3 length equals 13 residues. Trimming cost V 5 bases and J 8 bases; bases outside gene matches: 5. Germline CDR1 SQVTM, CDR2 ANQGSEA. CDR3 nucleotide sequence: TGCAGCGTTAGACAGGGGGCACGGGAAAAACTGTTTTTT. Translated, it gives CSVRQGAREKLFF.

The chain combines TRBV6-5 with TRBJ1-4, with 7 bases aligning to TRBD1. V gave up 0 bases and J gave up 4 bases; unmatched junction bases: 5. Germline CDR1 and CDR2: MNHEY and SVGAGI. The CDR3 spans 16 residues. CDR3 sequence (DNA): TGTGCCAGCAGTTACTCGAGGACAGGTCGTAATGAAAAACTGTTTTTT. This translates into CASSYSRTGRNEKLFF.

This clone appeared a single time. This rearrangement joins TRBV27 to TRBJ2-1; 8 nucleotides match TRBD1. The CDR3 totals 14 residues. The V and J ends lost 7 bases and 7 bases, in that order; junction bases with no gene match: 9. CDR1 and CDR2 (germline): MNHEY, SMNVEV (reference sequence). The CDR3, as DNA: TGTGCCAGCACGCGGGACAGGCTCGATAATGAGCAGTTCTTC. Its translation: CASTRDRLDNEQFF.

The chain carries TRBV18 and TRBJ1-3; D is ambiguous. The germline V and J ends were trimmed by 0 bases and 8 bases, with 8 bases remaining between them. Germline V lookup: CDR1 KGHSH, CDR2 LQKENI. This CDR3 comprises 13 residues. CDR3 coding DNA: TGTGCCAGCTCACCACCGGCGGTAGACACCATATATTTT. Its translation is CASSPPAVDTIYF. The complete variable domain, with remaining parts taken from reference TRBV18 and TRBJ1-3, reads NAGVMQNPRHLVRRRGQEARLRCSPMKGHSHVYWYRQLPEEGLKFMVYLQKENIIDESGMPKERFSAEFPKEGPSILRIQQVVRGDSAAYFCASSPPAVDTIYFGEGSWLTVV.

V and J are TRBV3-1 (or the pseudogene TRBV3-2) and TRBJ2-1; 10 bases line up with TRBD2. Germline CDR1 reads LGHDT; CDR2 reads YNNKEL (reference sequence). The CDR3 length is 16 residues. V shed 0 bases and J 10 bases; nucleotides not matched to a gene: 9. CDR3 nucleotides: TGTGCCAGCAGCCAAGACTCCAGCGGGGGGGCCGGGGAGCAGTTCTTC. The encoded protein is CASSQDSSGGAGEQFF.

V gene TRBV4-3 combines with J gene TRBJ2-7; 9 nucleotides align to TRBD2. Per the germline V gene, CDR1 is LGHNA and CDR2 is YSLEER. CDR3 length: 16 amino acids. V shed 1 base, J shed 2 bases, and the junction held 6 bases outside the gene matches. CDR3 sequence reads: CASSQGLAVAAYEQYF. CDR3 DNA: TGCGCCAGCAGCCAAGGACTAGCGGTAGCAGCCTACGAGCAGTACTTC.

The V call is TRBV5-5, the J call TRBJ2-1; D is uncertain. The CDR3 has 15 amino acids. Germline V gives CDR1 SGHKS, CDR2 YYEKEE (reference sequence). Trimming cost V 4 bases and J 0 bases, with 11 bases left between them. The CDR3 region is CASSPLPRSYNEQFF. The DNA for the CDR3 is TGTGCCAGCAGCCCTCTCCCTCGCTCCTACAATGAGCAGTTCTTC.

The CDR3 sequence is CASRQTTLAWNTGELFF. CDR3 nucleotide sequence: TGTGCCAGTAGACAGACTACACTAGCGTGGAACACCGGGGAGCTGTTTTTT. This chain uses TRBV19 with TRBJ2-2, with 7 positions matching TRBD2. Germline CDR1 LNHDA, CDR2 SQIVND (reference sequence). Trimming cost V 6 bases and J 1 base; bases outside gene matches: 11. The CDR3 runs 17 residues.

The chain combines TRBV27 with TRBJ2-5, with D maybe TRBD2 (6 bases). Trimming pared 2 bases from V and 0 bases from J, leaving 7 bases between. The CDR3 runs 14 residues. The germline gives CDR1 MNHEY, CDR2 SMNVEV (reference sequence). The DNA for the CDR3 is TGTGCCAGCAGTTTAGGAGGGAACCAAGAGACCCAGTACTTC. Amino acids: CASSLGGNQETQYF.

The rearrangement uses TRBV10-3 and TRBJ1-2, with D unclear. Germline lookup yields CDR1 ENHRY and CDR2 SYGVKD. The CDR3 loop spans 14 amino acids. Trimming removed 0 bases at V and 4 bases at J, with 9 bases between. CDR3 protein: CAISESRVLYGYTF. Here the CDR3 DNA reads TGTGCCATCAGTGAGTCGAGAGTGCTCTATGGCTACACCTTC.

The chain recombines TRBV7-3 with TRBJ1-2, with no clear D. Trimming left V 2 bases short and J 4 bases short, with 11 bases between. The CDR3 covers 14 residues. The germline V gene encodes CDR1 SGHTA and CDR2 FQGTGA. CDR3 amino acids: CASSLDGSSYGYTF. In DNA form, the CDR3 reads TGTGCCAGCAGCTTAGACGGGTCCAGCTATGGCTACACCTTC.

This clone occurred once. The CDR3 region has the DNA TGTGCCAGCAGCTTGGCCCCCAGACAGGGCCCGGGGCAGCCCCAGCATTTT. Translated, it gives CASSLAPRQGPGQPQHF. The chain joins TRBV5-8 to TRBJ1-5, with 7 bases fitting TRBD1. CDR1 and CDR2 (germline): SGHTS, YDEGEE. The CDR3 is 17 residues long. V shed 0 bases, J shed 7 bases, and the junction held 13 bases outside the gene matches. The full variable domain, with the rest looked up from reference TRBV5-8 and TRBJ1-5, is EAGVTQSPTHLIKTRGQQATLRCSPISGHTSVYWYQQALGLGLQFLLWYDEGEERNRGNFPPRFSGRQFPNYSSELNVNALELEDSALYLCASSLAPRQGPGQPQHFGDGTRLSIL.

The chain combines TRBV2 with TRBJ2-1; 7 bases align to TRBD2. Germline loops: CDR1 SNHLY, CDR2 FYNNEI. The CDR3 covers 14 residues. Trimming took 4 bases from V and 3 from J; bases not matched to a gene: 3. CDR3 region: CASSGPGGYNEQFF. Here the CDR3 DNA reads TGTGCCAGCAGTGGACCGGGAGGCTACAATGAGCAGTTCTTC.

V gene TRBV30 combines with J gene TRBJ1-6; 7 bases match TRBD1. Germline-derived CDR1 and CDR2 are GTSNPN and SVGIG (reference sequence). The CDR3 loop spans 15 amino acids. With V trimmed by 5 bases and J by 1 base, 5 bases remained unmatched. The CDR3 loop is CAWDRDRSYNSPLHF. CDR3 nucleotides: TGTGCCTGGGACCGGGACAGATCCTATAATTCACCCCTCCACTTT. Together with reference TRBV30 and TRBJ1-6, the CDR3 gives the full variable domain: SQTIHQWPATLVQPVGSPLSLECTVEGTSNPNLYWYRQAAGRGLQLLFYSVGIGQISSEVPQNLSASRPQDRQFILSSKKLLLSDSGFYLCAWDRDRSYNSPLHFGNGTRLTVT.

The chain is built from TRBV4-3 and TRBJ1-1; D is undetermined. The CDR3 contains 13 residues. Trimming cost V 2 bases and J 3 bases, with 7 bases left between them. The germline V gene has CDR1 LGHNA and CDR2 YSLEER. CDR3 nucleotides: TGCGCCAGCAGCCAAATAACGGACACTGAAGCTTTCTTT. Translation: CASSQITDTEAFF.

This chain links TRBV2 with TRBJ2-3; 8 bases are shared with TRBD2. J gave up 6 bases and V 4 bases, and 3 bases lay outside the gene matches. Germline lookup yields CDR1 SNHLY and CDR2 FYNNEI. The CDR3 runs 13 residues. The CDR3 sequence: CASSVRTSDTQYF. The CDR3 coding sequence is TGTGCCAGCAGTGTTCGGACTAGCGATACGCAGTATTTT.

Comments on this clone: Other DNA sequences in this specimen translate into the identical CDR3. The chain has TRBV24-1 and TRBJ1-5, with D possibly being TRBD1 (5 bases). Germline-derived CDR1 and CDR2 are KGHDR and SFDVKD. The CDR3 is 12 amino acids. Trimming shortened V by 3 bases and J by 7 bases, and 6 bases separated the two germline ends. The CDR3 region has the DNA TGTGCCACCAGTGATCCAGGGCAGCCCCAGCATTTT. Translated: CATSDPGQPQHF.

The chain combines TRBV27 with TRBJ1-4, with 9 bases lining up with TRBD1. The germline CDR1 and CDR2 sequences are MNHEY and SMNVEV (reference sequence). V shed 8 bases, J shed 3 bases, and the junction held 4 bases outside the gene matches. The CDR3 is 14 amino acids. CDR3 bases: TGTGCCAGCGGGACAGGGTTTTCTAATGAAAAACTGTTTTTT. Its translation is CASGTGFSNEKLFF. Variable domain in full (rest from reference TRBV27 and TRBJ1-4): EAQVTQNPRYLITVTGKKLTVTCSQNMNHEYMSWYRQDPGLGLRQIYYSMNVEVTDKGDVPEGYKVSRKEKRNFPLILESPSPNQTSLYFCASGTGFSNEKLFFGSGTQLSVL.

The chain employs TRBV6-2 or TRBV6-3 and TRBJ1-1; weak D call: TRBD1 (6 bases). The CDR3 extends over 16 amino acids. Germline V CDR1 and CDR2: MNHEY, SVGEGT. V lost 2 bases and J lost 0, with 13 bases in between. The CDR3 loop is CASSYPYAGVNTEAFF. The CDR3 bases are TGTGCCAGCAGTTACCCTTATGCAGGGGTGAACACTGAAGCTTTCTTT.

V and J are TRBV27 and TRBJ1-2, with D possibly matching TRBD1 (6 bases). The CDR3 covers 13 residues. V gave up 8 bases and J gave up 8 bases, with 18 bases separating them. Germline CDR1 MNHEY, CDR2 SMNVEV (reference sequence). The CDR3 reads CASWGGSGYGYTF. The CDR3 region has the DNA TGTGCCAGCTGGGGGGGCTCCGGGTACGGCTACACCTTC.

The rearrangement joins TRBV3-1 (or the pseudogene TRBV3-2) to TRBJ1-3, with D perhaps TRBD1 (6 bases). The V and J ends lost 4 bases and 0 bases respectively, with 16 bases between them. The germline gives CDR1 LGHDT, CDR2 YNNKEL (reference sequence). The CDR3 sequence is 17 residues long. The CDR3 region has the DNA TGTGCCAGCAGCCGCCTCGGGGGGGCCTTCTCTGGAAACACCATATATTTT. Its protein product is CASSRLGGAFSGNTIYF.

The chain has TRBV19 and TRBJ1-1, with D maybe TRBD1 (5 bases). Germline loops: CDR1 LNHDA, CDR2 SQIVND (reference sequence). Trimming removed 6 bases from V and 0 bases from J, with 11 bases in between. The CDR3 loop spans 14 amino acids. In nucleotides, the CDR3 is TGTGCCAGTAGCCTGACAGATTTGAACACTGAAGCTTTCTTT. Translation: CASSLTDLNTEAFF.

The chain joins TRBV7-8 to TRBJ1-5; D unclear. CDR3 length: 17 amino acids. Germline CDR1 and CDR2: SGHVS and FQNEAQ. The V end was cut by 3 bases, the J end by 5 bases, with 20 bases between. The chain's CDR3 is CASSLRASRRGDQPQHF. The CDR3 DNA reads TGTGCCAGCAGCTTGCGCGCTAGCCGACGTGGGGATCAGCCCCAGCATTTT.

The chain recombines TRBV6-2 or TRBV6-3 with TRBJ2-5, with 7 bases identical to TRBD2. The germline CDR1 and CDR2 sequences are MNHEY and SVGEGT. The CDR3 sequence is 16 residues long. The V segment lost 2 bases and the J segment 2 bases; nucleotides outside the gene matches: 8. CDR3 sequence (DNA): TGTGCCAGCAGTTACCTACCGAGCGGGGTACAAGAGACCCAGTACTTC. It is translated as CASSYLPSGVQETQYF.

The chain combines TRBV28 with TRBJ1-1, with 7 nucleotides matching TRBD1. V shed 2 bases, J shed 0 bases, and the junction held 9 bases outside the gene matches. The CDR3 consists of 17 residues. Germline V gene data show CDR1 as MDHEN and CDR2 as SYDVKM. The CDR3 reads CASSLAGTAVVNTEAFF. The CDR3 DNA is TGTGCCAGCAGTTTAGCCGGGACAGCCGTGGTGAACACTGAAGCTTTCTTT.